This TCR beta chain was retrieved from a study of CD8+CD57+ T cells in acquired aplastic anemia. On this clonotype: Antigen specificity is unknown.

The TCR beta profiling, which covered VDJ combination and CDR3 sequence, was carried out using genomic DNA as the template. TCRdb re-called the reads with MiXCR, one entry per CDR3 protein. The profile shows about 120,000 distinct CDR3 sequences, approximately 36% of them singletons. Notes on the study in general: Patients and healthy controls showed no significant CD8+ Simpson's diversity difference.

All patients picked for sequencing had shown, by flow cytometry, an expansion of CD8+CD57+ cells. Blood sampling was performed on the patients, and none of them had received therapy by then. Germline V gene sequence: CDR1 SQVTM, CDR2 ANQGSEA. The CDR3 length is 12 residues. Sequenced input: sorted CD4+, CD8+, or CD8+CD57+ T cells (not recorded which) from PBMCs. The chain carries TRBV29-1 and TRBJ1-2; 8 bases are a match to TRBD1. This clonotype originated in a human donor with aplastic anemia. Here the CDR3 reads CSADRAPRGYTF. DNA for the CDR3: TGCAGTGCGGACAGGGCCCCTAGGGGCTACACCTTC.